This section outlines one T cell receptor (beta chain) sequence together with its context. No antigen is known for it. Unstimulated regulatory T cells (CD4+CD25+CD127-), CD4+CD25- non-regulatory cells, CD4 and CD8 cells were FACS-sorted from thawed PBMCs. This entry comes from a study of Tregs in tolerant kidney transplant recipients. Study-level results: Biological reproducibility was not directly addressed, but technical replication error appeared minimal. Tolerant patients' donor-specific Tregs expanded beyond overall Tregs, suggesting antigen-driven growth. Tregs expanded with activated donor B cells seemed most donor-specific.

Trimming took 7 bases from V and 1 from J, leaving 10 bases between them. The CDR3 is 13 residues long. CDR1 and CDR2 from the germline V gene are WSHSY and SAAADI. Generated by immunoSEQ multiplex PCR, the TCRdb table keeps only in-frame clones and is missing some. The sample lists about 73,000 clones; 85% to 95% were seen once. Sequenced here: Tregs from blood, sampled before the transplant. The TCR comes from a human donor who received a combined kidney and bone marrow transplant. The chain combines TRBV10-2 with TRBJ2-5, with a possible D match to TRBD2 (6 bases). Written as DNA, the CDR3 is TGCGCCAGCATTTCGGGACTCCAAGAGACCCAGTACTTC. Translation gives CASISGLQETQYF.